One and the same sample provided the 19 T cell receptor beta chains below, sequenced in a study of blood T cell repertoires in COVID-19. TCRdb's copy holds only in-frame clones and misses some; the assay was immunoSEQ multiplex PCR. The profile covers over 150,000 clones, with about 90% appearing a single time and around 0.55% taken by the ten largest. The sample was peripheral blood. Receptors originate from a man aged 50 to 60 with acute or convalescent COVID-19.

The chain joins TRBV30 to TRBJ1-6; D not resolved. Trimming cost V 2 bases and J 6 bases, with 8 bases left between them. Germline V gene data show CDR1 as GTSNPN and CDR2 as SVGIG (reference sequence). This CDR3 contains 13 residues. In nucleotides, the CDR3 is TGTGCCTGGAGTCCGGGAGTTAATTCACCCCTCCACTTT. Protein product: CAWSPGVNSPLHF. Full variable domain (outside the CDR3, taken from reference TRBV30 and TRBJ1-6): SQTIHQWPATLVQPVGSPLSLECTVEGTSNPNLYWYRQAAGRGLQLLFYSVGIGQISSEVPQNLSASRPQDRQFILSSKKLLLSDSGFYLCAWSPGVNSPLHFGNGTRLTVT.

The V call is TRBV27, the J call TRBJ1-1; D remains ambiguous. Per the germline V gene, CDR1 is MNHEY and CDR2 is SMNVEV (reference sequence). V lost 1 base and J 6 bases, leaving 9 bases between the germline ends. CDR3 length: 13 residues. The CDR3 is CASSLFGGPEAFF. Written as DNA, the CDR3 is TGTGCCAGCAGTTTATTCGGAGGGCCTGAAGCTTTCTTT.

CDR3 region: CASSLDPQGVTLSGNTIYF. CDR3 sequence (DNA): TGTGCCAGCAGCTTAGATCCTCAGGGGGTCACTCTCTCTGGAAACACCATATATTTT. J is TRBJ1-3 and V is TRBV7-2; 7 bases align to TRBD1. The CDR3 has 19 amino acids. Looked up from germline, CDR1 is SGHTA and CDR2 is FQGNSA. V shed 1 base and J 0 bases; nucleotides not matched to a gene: 12.

This chain connects TRBV27 to TRBJ2-7; D not certain. This CDR3 region has 15 residues. Trimming pared 1 base from V and 4 bases from J, leaving 14 bases between. The germline gives CDR1 MNHEY, CDR2 SMNVEV (reference sequence). CDR3 sequence: CASSLWATAGYEQYF. As DNA, the CDR3 is TGTGCCAGCAGTTTATGGGCGACGGCAGGTTACGAGCAGTACTTC.

The chain joins TRBV18 to TRBJ2-2, with TRBD1 matching 8 bases. V was pared by 4 bases and J by 4 bases, with 5 bases of the junction left unmatched. The CDR3 has 15 amino acids. The V gene's germline CDR1 is KGHSH and CDR2 LQKENI. The CDR3 spells CASSLGTGATGELFF. The CDR3 coding sequence is TGTGCCAGCTCACTTGGGACAGGTGCCACCGGGGAGCTGTTTTTT.

The chain combines TRBV3-1 (or the pseudogene TRBV3-2) with TRBJ2-1, with 9 bases fitting TRBD2. Germline V CDR1 and CDR2: LGHDT, YNNKEL (reference sequence). V trimming: 4 bases; J trimming: 9 bases; junction bases outside the gene matches: 10. The CDR3 is made up of 15 amino acids. This CDR3 is CASSPRGREGGEQFF. CDR3 DNA sequence: TGTGCCAGCAGCCCCCGGGGGCGGGAGGGGGGTGAGCAGTTCTTC.

V is TRBV3-1 (or the pseudogene TRBV3-2) and J is TRBJ1-2, with D uncertain. V gave up 4 bases and J gave up 3 bases, with 12 bases separating them. Germline V gene data show CDR1 as LGHDT and CDR2 as YNNKEL (reference sequence). This CDR3 is 14 amino acids long. CDR3 loop: CASSPGVVHYGYTF. DNA for the CDR3: TGTGCCAGCAGCCCCGGGGTGGTCCACTATGGCTACACCTTC.

Note on this clone: Other DNA sequences within the sample encode an identical CDR3. This chain connects TRBV28 to TRBJ2-6; D may be TRBD2 (6 bases). Germline lookup yields CDR1 MDHEN and CDR2 SYDVKM. V gave up 2 bases and J gave up 4 bases, with 9 bases separating them. This CDR3 comprises 15 residues. Here the CDR3 reads CASSLGGSGANVLTF. The CDR3 coding sequence is TGTGCCAGCAGTTTAGGGGGGTCCGGGGCCAACGTCCTGACTTTC.

This clone came up once. The chain carries TRBV5-6 and TRBJ2-7; D is undetermined. The CDR3 consists of 14 residues. Trimming took off 3 bases at V and 6 bases at J, with 16 bases between the two ends. Germline CDR1 reads SGHDT; CDR2 reads YYEEEE. The CDR3 here is CASSYGLPTGEQYF. As DNA, the CDR3 is TGTGCCAGCAGCTACGGGTTACCAACCGGCGAGCAGTACTTC. Supplemented by reference TRBV5-6 and TRBJ2-7, the full variable domain reads DAGVTQSPTHLIKTRGQQVTLRCSPKSGHDTVSWYQQALGQGPQFIFQYYEEEERQRGNFPDRFSGHQFPNYSSELNVNALLLGDSALYLCASSYGLPTGEQYFGPGTRLTVT.

V and J are TRBV5-4 and TRBJ2-2; 8 bases map to TRBD2. CDR3 size: 14 residues. V dropped 6 bases and J dropped 4; count of bases not matched to a gene: 5. Germline V CDR1 and CDR2: SGHNT, YYREEE (reference sequence). The CDR3 is CASKSGGATGELFF. The CDR3 coding sequence is TGTGCCAGCAAGAGCGGGGGAGCCACCGGGGAGCTGTTTTTT. Filled out from reference TRBV5-4 and TRBJ2-2, the complete variable domain reads ETGVTQSPTHLIKTRGQQVTLRCSSQSGHNTVSWYQQALGQGPQFIFQYYREEENGRGNFPPRFSGLQFPNYSSELNVNALELDDSALYLCASKSGGATGELFFGEGSRLTVL.

The V and J genes are TRBV7-2 and TRBJ2-1; tentative D call: TRBD2 (5 bases). This CDR3 has 13 residues. V dropped 4 bases and J dropped 6 bases, with 10 bases sitting between them. Germline CDR1 is SGHTA and CDR2 is FQGNSA. CDR3 bases: TGTGCCAGCAGCTCCCTACTAGTCAATGAGCAGTTCTTC. Its protein product is CASSSLLVNEQFF.

The chain employs TRBV7-9 and TRBJ1-1; no clear D. The CDR3 totals 13 residues. Germline V gene lookup returns CDR1 SEHNR and CDR2 FQNEAQ (reference sequence). V lost 2 bases and J lost 1, with 5 bases in between. The CDR3 DNA follows: TGTGCCAGCAGCTTAAGAGCGAACACTGAAGCTTTCTTT. As protein: CASSLRANTEAFF.

This chain uses TRBV3-1 (or the pseudogene TRBV3-2) with TRBJ1-6; D unresolved. V gave up 1 base and J gave up 10 bases, with 11 bases separating them. The CDR3 is 14 amino acids. The germline CDR1 and CDR2 sequences are LGHDT and YNNKEL (reference sequence). For the CDR3, the DNA is TGTGCCAGCAGCCAAGTGAGGGCCAACTCACCCCTCCACTTT. Its translation is CASSQVRANSPLHF.

The chain has TRBV6-4 and TRBJ2-3, with 8 nucleotides matching TRBD2. The ends lost 0 bases at V and 4 bases at J; junction bases unmatched: 6. Germline CDR1 reads MRHNA; CDR2 reads SNTAGT. This CDR3 region has 16 residues. The CDR3 loop is CASSDSMSGGSDTQYF. The CDR3 DNA is TGTGCCAGCAGTGACTCGATGAGCGGGGGTTCAGATACGCAGTATTTT.

The V and J genes are TRBV5-1 and TRBJ1-5, with 11 bases matching TRBD1. Losses at the gene ends were 5 bases for V and 6 bases for J; bases not matched to a gene: 4. This CDR3 is 14 amino acids long. Germline V CDR1 and CDR2: SGHRS, YFSETQ. The CDR3 DNA reads as TGCGCCAGCAGTCGGACAGGGGGCACTCAGCCCCAGCATTTT. Translation gives CASSRTGGTQPQHF.

This clone came up once. Other DNA sequences of this sample code for an identical CDR3. The V call is TRBV30, the J call TRBJ1-5; D unresolved. V lost 0 bases and J 4 bases, leaving 7 bases between the germline ends. The CDR3 consists of 13 residues. Germline CDR1 reads GTSNPN; CDR2 reads SVGIG (reference sequence). The CDR3 reads CAWSVQDNQPQHF. CDR3 DNA: TGTGCCTGGAGTGTTCAGGATAATCAGCCCCAGCATTTT. The variable domain in full, completed from reference TRBV30 and TRBJ1-5, reads SQTIHQWPATLVQPVGSPLSLECTVEGTSNPNLYWYRQAAGRGLQLLFYSVGIGQISSEVPQNLSASRPQDRQFILSSKKLLLSDSGFYLCAWSVQDNQPQHFGDGTRLSIL.

V usage is TRBV7-9 and J usage is TRBJ1-1, with 7 bases that match TRBD1. CDR1 and CDR2 from the germline V gene are SEHNR and FQNEAQ (reference sequence). After removal of 5 bases from V and 1 base from J, the junction contained 4 bases not matched to a gene. The CDR3 spans 14 residues. CDR3 sequence (DNA): TGTGCCAGCAGCACACGACAGGGGAACACTGAAGCTTTCTTT. As protein: CASSTRQGNTEAFF.

The CDR3 nucleotides are TGTGCCAGCACCGGGGACAGGGTTCGTCAGCCCCAGCATTTT. It yields the protein CASTGDRVRQPQHF. The rearrangement links TRBV2 to TRBJ1-5; TRBD1 matches 9 bases. Germline CDR1 SNHLY, CDR2 FYNNEI. The CDR3 has 14 residues. V shed 7 bases and J 6 bases; nucleotides not matched to a gene: 7.

The chain carries TRBV6-5 and TRBJ1-5, with 7 bases matching TRBD1. The V segment lost 6 bases and the J segment 7 bases; nucleotides outside the gene matches: 6. Germline CDR1 MNHEY, CDR2 SVGAGI. The CDR3 covers 13 residues. CDR3 sequence: CASRRQGDQPQHF. The CDR3 DNA reads TGTGCCAGCAGGAGACAGGGCGACCAGCCCCAGCATTTT.